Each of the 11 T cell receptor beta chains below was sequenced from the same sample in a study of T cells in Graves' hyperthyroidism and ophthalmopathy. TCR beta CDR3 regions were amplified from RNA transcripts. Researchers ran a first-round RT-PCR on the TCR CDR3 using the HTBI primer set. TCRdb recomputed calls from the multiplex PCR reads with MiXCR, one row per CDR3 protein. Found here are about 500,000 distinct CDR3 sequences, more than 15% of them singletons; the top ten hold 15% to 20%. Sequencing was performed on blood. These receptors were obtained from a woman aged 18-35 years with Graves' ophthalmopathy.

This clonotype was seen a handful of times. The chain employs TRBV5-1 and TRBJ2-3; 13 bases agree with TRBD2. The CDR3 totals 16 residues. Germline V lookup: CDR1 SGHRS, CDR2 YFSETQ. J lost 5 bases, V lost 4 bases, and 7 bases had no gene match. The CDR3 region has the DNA TGCGCCAGCAGCCCCGGACTAGCGGGAGTTAAAGATACGCAGTATTTT. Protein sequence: CASSPGLAGVKDTQYF.

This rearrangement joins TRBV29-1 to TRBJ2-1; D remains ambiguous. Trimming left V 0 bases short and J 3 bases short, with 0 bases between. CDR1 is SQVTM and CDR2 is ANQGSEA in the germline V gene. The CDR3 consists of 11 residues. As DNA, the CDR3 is TGCAGCGTTGAAGACTACAATGAGCAGTTCTTC. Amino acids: CSVEDYNEQFF.

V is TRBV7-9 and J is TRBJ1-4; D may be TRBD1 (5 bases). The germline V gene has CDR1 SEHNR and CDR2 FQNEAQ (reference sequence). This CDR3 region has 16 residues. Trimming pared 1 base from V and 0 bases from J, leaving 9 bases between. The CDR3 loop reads CASSLVDSATNEKLFF. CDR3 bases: TGTGCCAGCAGCTTAGTCGACAGCGCAACTAATGAAAAACTGTTTTTT.

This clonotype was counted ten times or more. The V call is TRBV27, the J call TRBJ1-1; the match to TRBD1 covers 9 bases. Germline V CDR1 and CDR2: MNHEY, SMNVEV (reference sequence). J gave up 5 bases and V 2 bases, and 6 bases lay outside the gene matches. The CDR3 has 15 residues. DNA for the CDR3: TGTGCCAGCAGTTTAATACAGGGGGCGAGGACTGAAGCTTTCTTT. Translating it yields CASSLIQGARTEAFF.

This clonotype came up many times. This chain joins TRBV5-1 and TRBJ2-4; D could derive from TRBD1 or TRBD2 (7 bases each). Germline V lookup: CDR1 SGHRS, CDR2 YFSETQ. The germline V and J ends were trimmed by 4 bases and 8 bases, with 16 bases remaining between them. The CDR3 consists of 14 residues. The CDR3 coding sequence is TGCGCCAGCAGCAGCGGGGACAGCTTCGACATTCAGTACTTC. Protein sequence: CASSSGDSFDIQYF.

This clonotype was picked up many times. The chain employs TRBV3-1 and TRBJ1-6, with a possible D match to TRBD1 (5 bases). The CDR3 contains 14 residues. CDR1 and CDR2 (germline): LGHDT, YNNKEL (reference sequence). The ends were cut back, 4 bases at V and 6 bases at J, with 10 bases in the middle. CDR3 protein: CASSPGTANSPLHF. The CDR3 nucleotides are TGTGCCAGCAGCCCCGGGACGGCTAATTCACCCCTCCACTTT.

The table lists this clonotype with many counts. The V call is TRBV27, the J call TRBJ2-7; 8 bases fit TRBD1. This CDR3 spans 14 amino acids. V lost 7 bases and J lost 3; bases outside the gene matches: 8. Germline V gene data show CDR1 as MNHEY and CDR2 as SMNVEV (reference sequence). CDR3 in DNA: TGTGCCAGCAAATCGACAGGGGACCGCTACGAGCAGTACTTC. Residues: CASKSTGDRYEQYF.

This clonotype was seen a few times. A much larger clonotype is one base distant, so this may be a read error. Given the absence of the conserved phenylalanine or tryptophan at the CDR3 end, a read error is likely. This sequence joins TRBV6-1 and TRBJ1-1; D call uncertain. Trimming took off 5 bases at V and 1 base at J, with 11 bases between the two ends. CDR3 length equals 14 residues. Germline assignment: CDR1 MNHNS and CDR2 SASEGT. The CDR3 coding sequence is TGTGCCAGCAGTTCGCTCGACAAGAACACTGAAGCTTTCTCT. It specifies CASSSLDKNTEAFS.

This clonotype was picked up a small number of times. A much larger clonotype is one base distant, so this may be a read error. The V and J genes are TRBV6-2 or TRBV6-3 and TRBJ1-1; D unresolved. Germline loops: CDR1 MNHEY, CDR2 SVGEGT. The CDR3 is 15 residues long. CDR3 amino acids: CASSYSGSENTEALF. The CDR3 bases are TGTGCCAGCAGTTACTCTGGGTCGGAGAACACTGAAGCTCTCTTT.

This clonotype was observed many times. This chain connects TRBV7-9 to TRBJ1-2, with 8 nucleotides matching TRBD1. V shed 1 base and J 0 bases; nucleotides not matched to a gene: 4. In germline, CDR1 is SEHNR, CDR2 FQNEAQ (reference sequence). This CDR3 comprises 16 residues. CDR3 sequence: CASSLENRGSNYGYTF. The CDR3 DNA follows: TGTGCCAGCAGCTTAGAAAACAGGGGGTCTAACTATGGCTACACCTTC.

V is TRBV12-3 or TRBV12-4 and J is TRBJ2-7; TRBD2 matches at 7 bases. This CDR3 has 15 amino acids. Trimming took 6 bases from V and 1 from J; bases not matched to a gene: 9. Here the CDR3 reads CASSFSGAVSYEQYF. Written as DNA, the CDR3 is TGTGCCAGCAGCTTCAGCGGGGCCGTATCCTACGAGCAGTACTTC.